The TCR beta chain under discussion was sequenced for a study of response to subunit inactivated influenza vaccine. This clonotype was observed a handful of times. The target antigen is unknown. A single record per CDR3 protein comes from TCRdb applying MiXCR to the RT-PCR reads. The table has 600,000 to 850,000 distinct CDR3 sequences, approximately 15% seen once. Findings of the study overall: Few additional T cells are recruited per seasonal influenza vaccination, authors suggested.

V shed 4 bases and J 8 bases; nucleotides not matched to a gene: 8. The CDR3 covers 14 residues. CDR1 and CDR2 (germline): DFQATT, SNEGSKA (reference sequence). The receptor was derived from a man aged 50 to 60 who received an inactivated influenza vaccine. The rearrangement joins TRBV20-1 to TRBJ2-1, with 10 bases identical to TRBD2. Sequences were derived from PBMCs from blood, sampled around 14 days before vaccination. CDR3 sequence (DNA): TGCAGTGCTACGCCCAGCGGGAGGGGCGATGAGCAGTTCTTC. This sequence encodes CSATPSGRGDEQFF.